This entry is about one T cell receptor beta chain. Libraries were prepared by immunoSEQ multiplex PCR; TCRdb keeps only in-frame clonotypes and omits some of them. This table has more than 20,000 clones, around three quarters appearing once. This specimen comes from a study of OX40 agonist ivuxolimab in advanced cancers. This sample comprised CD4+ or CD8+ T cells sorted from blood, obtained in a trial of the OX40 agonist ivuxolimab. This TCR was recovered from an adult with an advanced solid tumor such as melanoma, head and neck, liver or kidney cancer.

CDR3: CASSYLGAGYGYTF. The CDR3 DNA is TGTGCCAGCAGTTACTTGGGGGCTGGCTATGGCTACACCTTC. The rearrangement uses TRBV6-5 and TRBJ1-2; D is possibly TRBD1 (6 bases). Trimming pared 1 base from V and 4 bases from J, leaving 10 bases between. This CDR3 is 14 amino acids long. Germline V gene data show CDR1 as MNHEY and CDR2 as SVGAGI.